Many counts were recorded for the clone carrying this T cell receptor beta chain. The antigen is not known. RNA transcripts were the template for amplifying TCR beta CDR3 regions. The study used the HTBI primer set for a first-round RT-PCR of the TCR CDR3. TCRdb processed the multiplex PCR reads anew with MiXCR; each CDR3 protein has one entry. The sample yields 250,000 or so distinct CDR3 sequences, around 15% seen once. These data originate in a study of T cells in Graves' hyperthyroidism and ophthalmopathy. Each diagnosis was grounded in clinical symptoms, serum thyroxine and TRAb, thyroid ultrasound, and orbital computed tomography. With 4 bases clipped from V and 3 bases from J, the junction kept 6 bases outside the gene matches. The CDR3 has 14 amino acids. Germline V gene data show CDR1 as SEHNR and CDR2 as FQNEAQ (reference sequence). General study points: A model using 13 V-J features told ophthalmopathy apart from stable hyperthyroidism. The majority of expanded thyroid clonotypes above 0.001 also appeared in blood.

The J gene is TRBJ2-7, the V gene TRBV7-9; 7 bases are a match to TRBD1. The clonotype originates from a woman in her 50s with Graves' hyperthyroidism that later progressed to Graves' ophthalmopathy. The sequencing input was blood. The CDR3 DNA reads as TGTGCCAGCAGCTCTCCTGGGACAGACTACGAGCAGTACTTC. Protein product: CASSSPGTDYEQYF.